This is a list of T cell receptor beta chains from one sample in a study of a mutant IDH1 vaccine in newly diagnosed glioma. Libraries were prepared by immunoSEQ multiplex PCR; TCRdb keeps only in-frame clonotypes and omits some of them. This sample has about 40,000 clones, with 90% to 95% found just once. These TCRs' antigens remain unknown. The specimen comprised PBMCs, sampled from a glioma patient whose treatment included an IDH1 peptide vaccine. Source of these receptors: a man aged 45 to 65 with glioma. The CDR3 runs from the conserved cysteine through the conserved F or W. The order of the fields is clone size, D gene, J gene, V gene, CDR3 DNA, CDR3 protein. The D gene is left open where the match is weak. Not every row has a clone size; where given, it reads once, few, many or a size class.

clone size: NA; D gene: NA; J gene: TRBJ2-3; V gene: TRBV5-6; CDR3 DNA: TGTGCCAGCAGCGGGCTGGGAGCCGGCACAGATACGCAGTATTTT; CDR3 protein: CASSGLGAGTDTQYF
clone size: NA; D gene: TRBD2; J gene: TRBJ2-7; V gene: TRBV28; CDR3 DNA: TGTGCCAGCAGTACTCCCGGGACTAGCGGGTCATACGAGCAGTACTTC; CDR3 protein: CASSTPGTSGSYEQYF
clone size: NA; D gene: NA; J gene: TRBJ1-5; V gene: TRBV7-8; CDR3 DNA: TGTGCCAGCAGCCTCAGGACGGTAAATAGCAATCAGCCCCAGCATTTT; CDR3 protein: CASSLRTVNSNQPQHF
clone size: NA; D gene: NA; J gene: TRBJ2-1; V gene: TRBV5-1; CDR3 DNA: TGCGCCAGCAGCTTGCCCCACCCCTACTACAATGAGCAGTTCTTC; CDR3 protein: CASSLPHPYYNEQFF
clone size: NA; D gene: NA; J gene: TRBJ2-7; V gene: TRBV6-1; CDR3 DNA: TGTGCCAGCAGCGAGAGCTCCTACGAGCAGTACTTC; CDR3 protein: CASSESSYEQYF
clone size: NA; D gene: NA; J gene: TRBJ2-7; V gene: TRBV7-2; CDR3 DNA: TGTGCCAGCAGCACCGGGACTCGGAATTACGAGCAGTACTTC; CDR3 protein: CASSTGTRNYEQYF
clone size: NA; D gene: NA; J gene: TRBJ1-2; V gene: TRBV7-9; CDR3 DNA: TGTGCCAGCAGCCAGCTGGCACAGGCTGACTACACCTTC; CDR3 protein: CASSQLAQADYTF
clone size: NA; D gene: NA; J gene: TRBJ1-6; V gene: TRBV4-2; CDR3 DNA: TGTGCCAGCAGCCAAGCAGGGGCGAATTCACCCCTCCACTTT; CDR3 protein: CASSQAGANSPLHF
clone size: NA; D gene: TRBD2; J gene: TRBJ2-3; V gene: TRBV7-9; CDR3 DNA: TGTGCCAGCAGACAAATAGCGGGAGGACGCACAGATACGCAGTATTTT; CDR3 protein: CASRQIAGGRTDTQYF
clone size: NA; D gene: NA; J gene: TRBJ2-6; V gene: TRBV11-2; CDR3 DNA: TGTGCCAGCAGCTTATCTTCTCCCTCTGGGGCCAACGTCCTGACTTTC; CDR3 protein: CASSLSSPSGANVLTF
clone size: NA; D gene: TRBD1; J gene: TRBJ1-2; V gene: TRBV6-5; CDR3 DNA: TGTGCCAGCAGTTACTCCGGGACAGCTAATGGCTACACCTTC; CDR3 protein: CASSYSGTANGYTF
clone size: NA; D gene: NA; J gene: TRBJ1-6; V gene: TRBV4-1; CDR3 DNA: TGCGCCAGCAGCCAAGACAACAGTCCCTTGTACGGGCGAATTCGTTCACCCCTCCACTTT; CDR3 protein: CASSQDNSPLYGRIRSPLHF
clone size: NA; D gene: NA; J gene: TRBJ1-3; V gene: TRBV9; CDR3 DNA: TGTGCCAGCGAGGGCAGGGGATCTGGAAACACCATATATTTT; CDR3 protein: CASEGRGSGNTIYF
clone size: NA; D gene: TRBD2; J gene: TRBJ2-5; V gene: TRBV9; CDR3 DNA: TGTGCCAGCAGCGAAATCCGGGGGGGCCTCGAGACCCAGTACTTC; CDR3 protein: CASSEIRGGLETQYF
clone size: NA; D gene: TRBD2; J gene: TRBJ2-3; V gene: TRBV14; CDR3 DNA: TGTGCCAGCAGCCAAGCCTTTGGGGGGGCGCAGTATTTT; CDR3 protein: CASSQAFGGAQYF
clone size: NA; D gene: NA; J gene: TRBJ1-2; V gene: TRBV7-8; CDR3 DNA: TGTGCCAGCAGCTTAAGGGTGCGCAACTATGGCTACACCTTC; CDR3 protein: CASSLRVRNYGYTF
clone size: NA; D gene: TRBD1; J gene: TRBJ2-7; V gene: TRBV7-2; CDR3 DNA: TGTGCCAGCAGCCCGATGGGACAGGGGGCTGAGCACGAGCAGTACTTC; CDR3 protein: CASSPMGQGAEHEQYF
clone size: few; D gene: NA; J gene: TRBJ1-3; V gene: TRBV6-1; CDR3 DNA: TGTGCCACCCTTAGGGACTACTCTGGAAACACCATATATTTT; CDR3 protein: CATLRDYSGNTIYF
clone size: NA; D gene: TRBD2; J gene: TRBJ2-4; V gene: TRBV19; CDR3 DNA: TGTGCCAGTAGTATAGCTCCGGGGGGGTTTGCCAAAAACATTCAGTACTTC; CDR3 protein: CASSIAPGGFAKNIQYF
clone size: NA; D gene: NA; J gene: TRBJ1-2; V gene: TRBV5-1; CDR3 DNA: TGCGCCAGCAGCTTGGCTGGGACGGATAACTATGGCTACACCTTC; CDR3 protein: CASSLAGTDNYGYTF
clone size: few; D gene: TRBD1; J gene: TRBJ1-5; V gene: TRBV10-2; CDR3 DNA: TGCGCCAGCAGGGGACAGATTAGCAATCAGCCCCAGCATTTT; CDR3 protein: CASRGQISNQPQHF
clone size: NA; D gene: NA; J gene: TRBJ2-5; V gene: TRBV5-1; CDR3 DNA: TGCGCCAGCAGCGAGGGGGGGGTACAAGAGACCCAGTACTTC; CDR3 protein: CASSEGGVQETQYF